One sample yielded the 27 T cell receptor beta chains listed below, sequenced in a study of control samples from healthy donors and cancer patients. TCRdb's table, derived via immunoSEQ multiplex PCR, lists solely in-frame clones and lacks some. The sample carries about 97,000 clones, roughly 90% recorded once. Sequencing was carried out using blood. These receptors came from a man aged 30-40 years in good health.

The chain couples TRBV5-1 to TRBJ2-1; unclear D gene. V dropped 3 bases and J dropped 0 bases, with 13 bases sitting between them. Germline values: CDR1 SGHRS, CDR2 YFSETQ. CDR3 length: 16 amino acids. This CDR3 is CASSSSSGSSYNEQFF. In nucleotides, the CDR3 is TGCGCCAGCAGCTCCTCATCTGGAAGCTCCTACAATGAGCAGTTCTTC.

This clone was seen a single time. The chain carries TRBV18 and TRBJ1-1; D is uncertain. CDR1 is KGHSH and CDR2 is LQKENI in the germline V gene. The CDR3 is 13 amino acids. Trimming cost V 3 bases and J 1 base, with 6 bases left between them. The CDR3 sequence: CASSPLGNTEAFF. The CDR3 DNA sequence: TGTGCCAGCTCACCGTTAGGGAACACTGAAGCTTTCTTT.

The chain joins TRBV18 to TRBJ2-3; D unresolved. Germline loops: CDR1 KGHSH, CDR2 LQKENI. This CDR3 contains 12 residues. Trimming took off 3 bases at V and 4 bases at J, with 5 bases between the two ends. CDR3 bases: TGTGCCAGCTCACCGGCTGCAGATACGCAGTATTTT. This translates into CASSPAADTQYF.

This chain joins TRBV3-1 (or the pseudogene TRBV3-2) and TRBJ2-1; TRBD2 agrees at 12 bases. Per germline, CDR1 LGHDT and CDR2 YNNKEL (reference sequence). The CDR3 consists of 19 residues. After removal of 3 bases from V and 9 bases from J, the junction contained 18 bases not matched to a gene. CDR3 in DNA: TGTGCCAGCAGCCAGCCCCGGGCATCTAGCGGGGGGGCAAACACTGAGCAGTTCTTC. This translates into CASSQPRASSGGANTEQFF.

The J gene is TRBJ2-5, the V gene TRBV4-1, with 11 bases lining up with TRBD2. The CDR3 is 18 amino acids. From germline, CDR1 is MGHRA and CDR2 YSYEKL. With 3 bases clipped from V and 5 bases from J, the junction kept 14 bases outside the gene matches. This CDR3 reads CASSQLGLAGGWRETQYF. The CDR3 DNA is TGCGCCAGCAGCCAGCTTGGTCTAGCGGGGGGCTGGCGGGAGACCCAGTACTTC.

The J gene is TRBJ1-2, the V gene TRBV6-5; 7 bases align to TRBD1. CDR1 is MNHEY and CDR2 is SVGAGI in the germline V gene. The junction had 8 bases not matched to a gene; V was cut back by 5 bases and J by 2 bases. CDR3 size: 15 residues. Here the CDR3 reads CASSTTGDLNYGYTF. CDR3 in DNA: TGTGCCAGCAGTACTACAGGGGACTTAAACTATGGCTACACCTTC.

The CDR3 spells CASSQDYGNEQYF. In DNA form, the CDR3 reads TGTGCCAGCAGTCAGGACTACGGAAACGAGCAGTACTTC. This sequence joins TRBV7-2 and TRBJ2-7, with D tentatively TRBD2 (6 bases). Germline V CDR1 and CDR2: SGHTA, FQGNSA. The germline V and J ends were trimmed by 6 bases and 5 bases, with 14 bases remaining between them. This CDR3 contains 13 residues.

The chain joins TRBV5-1 to TRBJ1-5; D gene uncertain. CDR1 is SGHRS, CDR2 YFSETQ, per germline. This CDR3 is 13 amino acids long. Trimming shortened V by 5 bases and J by 0 bases, and 6 bases separated the two germline ends. DNA for the CDR3: TGCGCCAGCAGAGAGTATAGCAATCAGCCCCAGCATTTT. It codes for CASREYSNQPQHF.

The chain carries TRBV12-3 or TRBV12-4 and TRBJ2-7; the D is unclear. The CDR3 is made up of 12 amino acids. Between the trimmed V and J ends, which lost 3 bases and 3 bases, there was a span of 6 bases. CDR3 DNA sequence: TGTGCCAGCAGTTTTTCCGGCTACGAGCAGTACTTC. It is translated as CASSFSGYEQYF.

The chain employs TRBV14 and TRBJ1-2, with D uncertain. The CDR3 spans 13 residues. Trimming removed 1 base from V and 0 bases from J, with 3 bases in between. The V gene's germline CDR1 is SGHDN and CDR2 FVKESK. CDR3 sequence reads: CASSQGANYGYTF. CDR3 nucleotide sequence: TGTGCCAGCAGCCAAGGAGCTAACTATGGCTACACCTTC.

The chain recombines TRBV4-3 with TRBJ1-1, with D unclear. Trimming shortened V by 2 bases and J by 3 bases, and 16 bases separated the two germline ends. This CDR3 is built from 16 residues. Germline assignment: CDR1 LGHNA and CDR2 YSLEER. CDR3 nucleotide sequence: TGCGCCAGCAGCCAATTTCATCCGGGCCGAGACACTGAAGCTTTCTTT. It yields the protein CASSQFHPGRDTEAFF.

Comments on this clone: Other DNA variants within this sample encode the same CDR3. The chain links TRBV7-2 to TRBJ2-7, with a tentative D call TRBD1 (6 bases). The CDR3 spans 12 residues. The V gene lost 5 bases and the J gene lost 6 bases, with 11 bases spanning the gap. Germline V lookup: CDR1 SGHTA, CDR2 FQGNSA. CDR3 loop: CASSRDRSEQYF. CDR3 in DNA: TGTGCCAGCAGCCGAGACAGGTCCGAGCAGTACTTC.

V usage is TRBV30 and J usage is TRBJ2-4; 7 nucleotides align to TRBD2. Germline V gene lookup returns CDR1 GTSNPN and CDR2 SVGIG (reference sequence). Trimming removed 2 bases from V and 0 bases from J; junction bases left unmatched: 7. The CDR3 runs 16 residues. The CDR3 sequence is CAWSWGGNLAKNIQYF. For the CDR3, the DNA is TGTGCCTGGAGTTGGGGGGGGAATCTAGCCAAAAACATTCAGTACTTC.

The chain employs TRBV28 and TRBJ2-7; D gene ambiguous. The V gene lost 3 bases and the J gene lost 1 base, with 10 bases spanning the gap. This CDR3 is 14 amino acids long. Germline V gives CDR1 MDHEN, CDR2 SYDVKM. CDR3 bases: TGTGCCAGCAGTTTTTACGGGCCATCCTACGAGCAGTACTTC. This translates into CASSFYGPSYEQYF.

This sequence joins TRBV7-2 and TRBJ1-4, with a weak D call TRBD1 (5 bases). Per germline, CDR1 SGHTA and CDR2 FQGNSA. Trimming stripped 2 bases from V and 8 bases from J, with 12 bases between. The CDR3 contains 14 residues. In DNA form, the CDR3 reads TGTGCCAGCAGCTTATTTGGGGGAGGAGAAAAACTGTTTTTT. Encoded protein: CASSLFGGGEKLFF. Supplemented by reference TRBV7-2 and TRBJ1-4, the full variable domain reads GAGVSQSPSNKVTEKGKDVELRCDPISGHTALYWYRQSLGQGLEFLIYFQGNSAPDKSGLPSDRFSAERTGGSVSTLTIQRTQQEDSAVYLCASSLFGGGEKLFFGSGTQLSVL.

The rearrangement links TRBV5-1 to TRBJ1-2; D call uncertain. Germline CDR1 SGHRS, CDR2 YFSETQ. V lost 4 bases to trimming and J lost 4 bases, with 17 bases between them. The CDR3 is 15 residues long. The CDR3 DNA reads TGCGCCAGCAGCCCTTCGGCCCTTAATACCTATGGCTACACCTTC. Its translation: CASSPSALNTYGYTF.

This clone was detected only a few times. This sequence joins TRBV7-8 and TRBJ1-5; D uncertain. The CDR3 sequence is 13 residues long. With 5 bases removed from V and 3 bases from J, the gap between germline ends came to 8 bases. Germline V gene lookup returns CDR1 SGHVS and CDR2 FQNEAQ. The CDR3 DNA reads as TGTGCCAGCAGCATGAGAAACAATCAGCCCCAGCATTTT. It specifies CASSMRNNQPQHF.

V gene TRBV30 combines with J gene TRBJ1-3, with 8 nucleotides matching TRBD1. The CDR3 sequence is 13 residues long. The junction had 6 bases not matched to a gene; V was cut back by 7 bases and J by 4 bases. Germline CDR1 is GTSNPN and CDR2 is SVGIG (reference sequence). CDR3 region: CAYQGAYGNTIYF. The CDR3 bases are TGTGCCTACCAGGGGGCTTACGGAAACACCATATATTTT.

The chain carries TRBV19 and TRBJ2-7; TRBD2 aligns across 7 bases. With V trimmed by 10 bases and J by 3 bases, 6 bases remained unmatched. CDR1 LNHDA and CDR2 SQIVND come from the germline V gene (reference sequence). The CDR3 loop spans 12 amino acids. The CDR3 protein is CATSTSFYEQYF. In DNA form, the CDR3 reads TGTGCCACCTCGACTAGCTTCTACGAGCAGTACTTC. Together with reference TRBV19 and TRBJ2-7, the CDR3 gives the full variable domain: DGGITQSPKYLFRKEGQNVTLSCEQNLNHDAMYWYRQDPGQGLRLIYYSQIVNDFQKGDIAEGYSVSREKKESFPLTVTSAQKNPTAFYLCATSTSFYEQYFGPGTRLTVT.

The V gene is TRBV7-2, the J gene TRBJ2-1; D perhaps matches TRBD2 (6 bases). Germline V gene sequence: CDR1 SGHTA, CDR2 FQGNSA. The CDR3 contains 15 residues. The V and J ends lost 3 bases and 5 bases respectively, with 14 bases between them. The CDR3 nucleotides are TGTGCCAGCAGCTTGGGCGGGGCGCCCAACAATGAGCAGTTCTTC. Translating gives CASSLGGAPNNEQFF.

The rearrangement links TRBV4-1 to TRBJ1-3, with 9 nucleotides matching TRBD1. The germline V gene has CDR1 MGHRA and CDR2 YSYEKL. V trimming: 4 bases; J trimming: 4 bases; junction bases outside the gene matches: 8. The CDR3 is 16 amino acids. The CDR3 sequence is CASSPGQGLAGNTIYF. For the CDR3, the DNA is TGCGCCAGCAGCCCCGGACAGGGGTTGGCGGGAAACACCATATATTTT.

V gene TRBV12-5 combines with J gene TRBJ2-2; D is unclear. The V end lost 3 bases, the J end lost 1 base, and 6 bases lay between the germline ends. This CDR3 has 14 residues. Germline V gene lookup returns CDR1 LGHNT and CDR2 FRNRAP. The CDR3 sequence is CASGLERNTGELFF. DNA of the CDR3: TGTGCTAGTGGTTTAGAGAGGAACACCGGGGAGCTGTTTTTT.

This clone has only one observation. This chain joins TRBV6-5 and TRBJ1-1; no clear D gene. V lost 6 bases and J lost 1, with 12 bases in between. The CDR3 spans 14 residues. Per germline, CDR1 MNHEY and CDR2 SVGAGI. The CDR3 DNA follows: TGTGCCAGCAGCGCACAGCCGTGGAACACTGAAGCTTTCTTT. It specifies CASSAQPWNTEAFF.

The rearrangement uses TRBV5-4 and TRBJ2-5, with TRBD1 matching 8 bases. The CDR3 consists of 15 residues. In germline, CDR1 is SGHNT, CDR2 YYREEE (reference sequence). Germline trimming cut 2 bases from V and 4 bases from J; bases unmatched to any gene: 7. The CDR3 sequence: CASSFPGGRGETQYF. For the CDR3, the DNA is TGTGCCAGCAGCTTCCCAGGGGGCCGAGGAGAGACCCAGTACTTC. The full variable domain, with the rest looked up from reference TRBV5-4 and TRBJ2-5, is ETGVTQSPTHLIKTRGQQVTLRCSSQSGHNTVSWYQQALGQGPQFIFQYYREEENGRGNFPPRFSGLQFPNYSSELNVNALELDDSALYLCASSFPGGRGETQYFGPGTRLLVL.

V gene TRBV19 combines with J gene TRBJ1-6; the match to TRBD1 covers 8 bases. Germline CDR1 and CDR2: LNHDA and SQIVND (reference sequence). CDR3 length equals 13 residues. V lost 10 bases to trimming and J lost 7 bases; unmatched junction nucleotides: 6. Written as DNA, the CDR3 is TGTGCCACCAAGACAGGGGTCAATTCACCCCTCCACTTT. The encoded protein is CATKTGVNSPLHF. The complete variable domain, with remaining parts taken from reference TRBV19 and TRBJ1-6, reads DGGITQSPKYLFRKEGQNVTLSCEQNLNHDAMYWYRQDPGQGLRLIYYSQIVNDFQKGDIAEGYSVSREKKESFPLTVTSAQKNPTAFYLCATKTGVNSPLHFGNGTRLTVT.

V and J are TRBV18 and TRBJ1-1; perhaps TRBD1 as D (5 bases). The V gene's germline CDR1 is KGHSH and CDR2 LQKENI. Trimming shortened V by 5 bases and J by 0 bases, and 10 bases separated the two germline ends. The length of the CDR3 is 14 residues. The chain's CDR3 is CASSTGRLNTEAFF. The CDR3 DNA reads as TGTGCCAGCTCAACGGGACGGTTGAACACTGAAGCTTTCTTT.

J is TRBJ1-5 and V is TRBV3-1 (or the pseudogene TRBV3-2), with D maybe TRBD1 (5 bases). The CDR3 sequence is 13 residues long. Looked up from germline, CDR1 is LGHDT and CDR2 is YNNKEL (reference sequence). Trimming left V 4 bases short and J 5 bases short, with 9 bases between. The CDR3 region is CASSLGVDQPQHF. The CDR3 DNA reads as TGTGCCAGCAGCCTAGGGGTGGATCAGCCCCAGCATTTT.